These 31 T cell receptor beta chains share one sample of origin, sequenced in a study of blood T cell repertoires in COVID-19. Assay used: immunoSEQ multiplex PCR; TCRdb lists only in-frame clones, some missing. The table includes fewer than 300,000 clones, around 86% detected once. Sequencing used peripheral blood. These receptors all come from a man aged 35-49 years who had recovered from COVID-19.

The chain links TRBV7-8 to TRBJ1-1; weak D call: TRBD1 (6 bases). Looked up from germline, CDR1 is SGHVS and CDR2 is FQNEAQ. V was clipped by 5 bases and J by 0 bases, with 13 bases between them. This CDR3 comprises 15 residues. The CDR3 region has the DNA TGTGCCAGCAGCCGATGGACAGAGTTGAACACTGAAGCTTTCTTT. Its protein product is CASSRWTELNTEAFF. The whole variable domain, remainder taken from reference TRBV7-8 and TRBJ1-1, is GAGVSQSPRYKVAKRGQDVALRCDPISGHVSLFWYQQALGQGPEFLTYFQNEAQLDKSGLPSDRFFAERPEGSVSTLKIQRTQQEDSAVYLCASSRWTELNTEAFFGQGTRLTVV.

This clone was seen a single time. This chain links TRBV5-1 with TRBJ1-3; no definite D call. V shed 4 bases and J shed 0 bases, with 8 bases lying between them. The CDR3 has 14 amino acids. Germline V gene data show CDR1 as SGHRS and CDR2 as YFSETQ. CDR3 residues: CASSPQYSGNTIYF. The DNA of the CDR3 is TGCGCCAGCAGCCCCCAGTACTCTGGAAACACCATATATTTT.

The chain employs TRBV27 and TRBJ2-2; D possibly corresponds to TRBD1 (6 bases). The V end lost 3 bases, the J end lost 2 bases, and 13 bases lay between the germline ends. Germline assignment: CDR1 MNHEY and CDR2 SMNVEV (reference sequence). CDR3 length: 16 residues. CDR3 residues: CASSFLGQSNTGELFF. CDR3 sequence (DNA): TGTGCCAGCAGTTTTTTAGGACAGAGTAACACCGGGGAGCTGTTTTTT.

The CDR3 sequence is CASSLKAGNTYEQYF. The CDR3 nucleotides read TGTGCCAGCAGCTTAAAAGCAGGGAACACCTACGAGCAGTACTTC. The V gene is TRBV7-3, the J gene TRBJ2-7, with a possible D match to TRBD1 (5 bases). Germline lookup yields CDR1 SGHTA and CDR2 FQGTGA. There are 15 residues in the CDR3. Trimming left V 1 base short and J 2 bases short, with 12 bases between.

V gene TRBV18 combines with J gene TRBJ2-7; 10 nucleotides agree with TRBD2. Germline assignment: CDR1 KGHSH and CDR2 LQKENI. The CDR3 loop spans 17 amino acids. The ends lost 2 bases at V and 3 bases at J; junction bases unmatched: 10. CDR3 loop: CASSPDYWQREGYEQYF. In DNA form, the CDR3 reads TGTGCCAGCTCACCAGACTATTGGCAGCGGGAGGGCTACGAGCAGTACTTC.

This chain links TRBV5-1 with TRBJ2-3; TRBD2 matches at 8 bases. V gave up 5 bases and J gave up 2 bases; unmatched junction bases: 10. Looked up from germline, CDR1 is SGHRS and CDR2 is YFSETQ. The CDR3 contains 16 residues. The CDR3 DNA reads TGCGCCAGCAGAGGGACTAGGGTGGGGCCCACAGATACGCAGTATTTT. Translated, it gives CASRGTRVGPTDTQYF.

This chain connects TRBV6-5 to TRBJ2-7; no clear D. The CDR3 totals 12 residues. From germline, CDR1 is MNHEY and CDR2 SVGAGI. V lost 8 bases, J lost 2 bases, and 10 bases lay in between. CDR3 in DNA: TGTGCCAGCGGAGCTGGTACCTACGAGCAGTACTTC. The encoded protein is CASGAGTYEQYF.

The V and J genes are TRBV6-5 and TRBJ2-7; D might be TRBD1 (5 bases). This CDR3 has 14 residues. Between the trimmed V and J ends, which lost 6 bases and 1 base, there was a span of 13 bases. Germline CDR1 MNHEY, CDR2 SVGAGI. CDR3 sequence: CASSPYTGSYEQYF. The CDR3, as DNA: TGTGCCAGCAGCCCATATACAGGATCCTACGAGCAGTACTTC.

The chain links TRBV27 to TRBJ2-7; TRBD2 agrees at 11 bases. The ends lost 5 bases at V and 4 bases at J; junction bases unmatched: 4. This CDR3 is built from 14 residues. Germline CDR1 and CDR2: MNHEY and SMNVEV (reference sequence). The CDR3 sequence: CASSMGLAAYEQYF. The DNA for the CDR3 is TGTGCCAGCAGTATGGGACTAGCGGCGTACGAGCAGTACTTC.

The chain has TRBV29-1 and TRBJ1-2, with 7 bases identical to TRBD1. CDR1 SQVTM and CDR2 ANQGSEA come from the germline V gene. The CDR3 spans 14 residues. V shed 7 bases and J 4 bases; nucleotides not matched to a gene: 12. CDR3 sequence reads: CSARPGTETYGYTF. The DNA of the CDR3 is TGCAGCGCTCGACCCGGGACAGAGACCTATGGCTACACCTTC.

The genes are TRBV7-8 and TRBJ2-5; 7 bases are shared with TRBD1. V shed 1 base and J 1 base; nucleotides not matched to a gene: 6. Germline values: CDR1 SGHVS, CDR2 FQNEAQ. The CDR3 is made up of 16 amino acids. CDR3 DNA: TGTGCCAGCAGCTTAGATGAAGGGGGCCCCCAAGAGACCCAGTACTTC. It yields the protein CASSLDEGGPQETQYF. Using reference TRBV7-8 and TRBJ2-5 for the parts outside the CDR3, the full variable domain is GAGVSQSPRYKVAKRGQDVALRCDPISGHVSLFWYQQALGQGPEFLTYFQNEAQLDKSGLPSDRFFAERPEGSVSTLKIQRTQQEDSAVYLCASSLDEGGPQETQYFGPGTRLLVL.

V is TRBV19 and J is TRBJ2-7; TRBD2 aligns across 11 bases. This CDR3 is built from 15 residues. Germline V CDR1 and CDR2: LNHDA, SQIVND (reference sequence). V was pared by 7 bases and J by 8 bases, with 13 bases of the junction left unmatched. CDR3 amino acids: CASTTSTSGNPQQYF. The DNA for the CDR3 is TGTGCCAGTACCACCTCGACTAGCGGGAACCCTCAGCAGTACTTC.

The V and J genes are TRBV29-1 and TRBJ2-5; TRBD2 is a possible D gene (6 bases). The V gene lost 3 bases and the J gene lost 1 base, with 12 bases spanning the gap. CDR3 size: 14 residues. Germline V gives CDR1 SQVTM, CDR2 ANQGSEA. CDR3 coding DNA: TGCAGCGTTGACCCCAGCGGGTTCCAAGAGACCCAGTACTTC. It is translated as CSVDPSGFQETQYF.

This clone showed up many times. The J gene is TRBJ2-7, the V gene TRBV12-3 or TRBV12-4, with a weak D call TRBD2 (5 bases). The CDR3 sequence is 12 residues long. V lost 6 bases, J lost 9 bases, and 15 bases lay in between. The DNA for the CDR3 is TGTGCCAGCAGGTTGACTACCGCGGTGCAGTACTTC. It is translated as CASRLTTAVQYF.

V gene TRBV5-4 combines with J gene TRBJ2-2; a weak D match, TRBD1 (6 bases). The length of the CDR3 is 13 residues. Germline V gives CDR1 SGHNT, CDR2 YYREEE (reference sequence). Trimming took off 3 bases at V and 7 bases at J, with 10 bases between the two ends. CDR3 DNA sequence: TGTGCCAGCAGCTCGACAGGTTTCGGGGAGCTGTTTTTT. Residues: CASSSTGFGELFF. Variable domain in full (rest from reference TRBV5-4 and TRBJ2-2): ETGVTQSPTHLIKTRGQQVTLRCSSQSGHNTVSWYQQALGQGPQFIFQYYREEENGRGNFPPRFSGLQFPNYSSELNVNALELDDSALYLCASSSTGFGELFFGEGSRLTVL.

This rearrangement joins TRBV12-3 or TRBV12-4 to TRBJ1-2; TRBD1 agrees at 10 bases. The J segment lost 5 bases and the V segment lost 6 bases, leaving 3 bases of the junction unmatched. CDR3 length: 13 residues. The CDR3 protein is CASRDRGRYGYTF. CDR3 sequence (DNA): TGTGCCAGCAGGGACAGGGGGAGGTATGGCTACACCTTC.

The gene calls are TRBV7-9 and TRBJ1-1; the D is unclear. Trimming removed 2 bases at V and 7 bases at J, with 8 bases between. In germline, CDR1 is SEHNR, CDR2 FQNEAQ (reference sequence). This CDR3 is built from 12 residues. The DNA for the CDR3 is TGTGCCAGCAGCTTACTCCCTAATGAAGCTTTCTTT. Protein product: CASSLLPNEAFF.

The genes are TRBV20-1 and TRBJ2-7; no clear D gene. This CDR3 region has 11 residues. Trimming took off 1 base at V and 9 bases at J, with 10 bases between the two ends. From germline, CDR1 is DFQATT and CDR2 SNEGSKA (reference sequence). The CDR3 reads CSARGSPGQYF. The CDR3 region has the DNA TGCAGTGCTAGAGGCTCCCCGGGGCAGTACTTC.

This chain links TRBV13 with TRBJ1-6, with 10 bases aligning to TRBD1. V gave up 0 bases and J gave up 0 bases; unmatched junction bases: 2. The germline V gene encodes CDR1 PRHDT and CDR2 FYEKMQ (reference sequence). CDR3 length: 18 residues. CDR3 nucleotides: TGTGCCAGCAGCTTAGGGACAGGGGGCCTCTCCTATAATTCACCCCTCCACTTT. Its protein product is CASSLGTGGLSYNSPLHF.

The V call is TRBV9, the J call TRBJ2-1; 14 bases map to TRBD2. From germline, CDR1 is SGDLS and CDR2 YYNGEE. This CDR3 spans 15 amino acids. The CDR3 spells CARTSGRTGYNEQFF. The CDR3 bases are TGTGCGCGGACTAGCGGGAGGACCGGTTACAATGAGCAGTTCTTC.

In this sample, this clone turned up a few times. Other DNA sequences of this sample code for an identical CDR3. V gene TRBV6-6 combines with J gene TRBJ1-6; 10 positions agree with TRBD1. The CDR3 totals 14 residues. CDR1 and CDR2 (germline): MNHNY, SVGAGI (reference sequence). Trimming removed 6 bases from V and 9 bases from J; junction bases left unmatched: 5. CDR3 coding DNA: TGTGCCAGCAGAAGGGACAGGGGTGGTTCACCCCTCCACTTT. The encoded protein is CASRRDRGGSPLHF.

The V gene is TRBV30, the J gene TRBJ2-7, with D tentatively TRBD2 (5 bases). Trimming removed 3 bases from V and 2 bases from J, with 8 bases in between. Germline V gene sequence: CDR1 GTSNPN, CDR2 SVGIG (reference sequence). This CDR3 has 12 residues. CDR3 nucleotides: TGTGCCTGGAGGAGGGCAACCTACGAGCAGTACTTC. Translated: CAWRRATYEQYF.

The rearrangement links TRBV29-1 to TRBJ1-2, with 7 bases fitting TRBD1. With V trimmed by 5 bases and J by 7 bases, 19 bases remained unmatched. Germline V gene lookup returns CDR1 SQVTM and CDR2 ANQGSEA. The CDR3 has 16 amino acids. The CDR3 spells CSVTPTGPLSRGGYTF. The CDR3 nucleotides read TGCAGCGTTACTCCGACAGGGCCGTTATCTAGAGGTGGCTACACCTTC.

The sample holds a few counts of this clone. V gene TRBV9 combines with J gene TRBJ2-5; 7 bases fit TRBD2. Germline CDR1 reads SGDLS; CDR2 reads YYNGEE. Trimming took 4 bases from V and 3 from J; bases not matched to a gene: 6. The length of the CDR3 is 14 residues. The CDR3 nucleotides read TGTGCCAGCAGCCCCACGGGGACTAAAGAGACCCAGTACTTC. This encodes CASSPTGTKETQYF.

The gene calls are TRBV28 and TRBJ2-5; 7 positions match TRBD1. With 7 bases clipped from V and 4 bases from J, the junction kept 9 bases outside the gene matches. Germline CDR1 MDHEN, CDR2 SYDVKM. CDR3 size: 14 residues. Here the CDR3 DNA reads TGTGCCAGCACTGTGACAGGGTCCGTAGAGACCCAGTACTTC. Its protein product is CASTVTGSVETQYF.

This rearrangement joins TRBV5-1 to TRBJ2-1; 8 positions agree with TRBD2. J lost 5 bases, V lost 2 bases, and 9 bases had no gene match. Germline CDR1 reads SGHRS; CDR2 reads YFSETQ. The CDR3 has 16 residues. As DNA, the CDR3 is TGCGCCAGCAGCTTAGCCGGGACTAGTGCGCACAATGAGCAGTTCTTC. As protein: CASSLAGTSAHNEQFF.

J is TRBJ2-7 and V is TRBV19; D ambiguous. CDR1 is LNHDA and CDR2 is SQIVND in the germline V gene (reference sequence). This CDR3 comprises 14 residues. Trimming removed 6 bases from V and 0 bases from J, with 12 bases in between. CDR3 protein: CASRKTSSSYEQYF. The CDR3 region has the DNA TGTGCCAGTAGAAAGACTTCGAGCTCCTACGAGCAGTACTTC.

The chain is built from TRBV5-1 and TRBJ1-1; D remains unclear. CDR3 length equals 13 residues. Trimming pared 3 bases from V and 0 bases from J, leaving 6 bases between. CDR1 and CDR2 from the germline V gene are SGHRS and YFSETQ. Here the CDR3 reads CASSSVVNTEAFF. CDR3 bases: TGCGCCAGCAGCTCGGTGGTGAACACTGAAGCTTTCTTT.

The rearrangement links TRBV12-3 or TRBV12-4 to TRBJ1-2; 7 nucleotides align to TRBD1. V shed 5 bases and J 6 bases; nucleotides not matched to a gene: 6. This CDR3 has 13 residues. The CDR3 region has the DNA TGTGCCAGCAGTGTAGGGACAGCGGATGGCTACACCTTC. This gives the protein CASSVGTADGYTF.

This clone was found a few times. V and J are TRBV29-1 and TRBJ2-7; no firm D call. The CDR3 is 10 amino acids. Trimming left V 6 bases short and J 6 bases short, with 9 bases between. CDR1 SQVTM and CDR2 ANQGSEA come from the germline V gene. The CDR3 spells CSVASPEQYF. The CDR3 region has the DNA TGCAGCGTGGCTAGTCCCGAGCAGTACTTC.

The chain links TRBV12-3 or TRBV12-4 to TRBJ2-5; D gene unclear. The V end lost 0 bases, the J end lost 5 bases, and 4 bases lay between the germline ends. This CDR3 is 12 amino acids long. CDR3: CASSLASETQYF. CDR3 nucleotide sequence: TGTGCCAGCAGTTTAGCATCGGAGACCCAGTACTTC.